This is a list of T cell receptor beta chains from one sample in a study of blood T cell repertoires in COVID-19. Assay used: immunoSEQ multiplex PCR; TCRdb lists only in-frame clones, some missing. The sample has some 30,000 clones; 75% to 90% are singletons. Sequencing was carried out using peripheral blood. These receptors were obtained from a man older than 75 with acute or convalescent COVID-19. Both conserved end residues are part of each CDR3. Each record gives: clone size, D gene, V gene, J gene, CDR3 DNA, CDR3 protein. A D gene is named only where the DNA matches it firmly. Clone sizes are given selectively: once, few, many, or a class where the clone is expanded.

size: NA
D: TRBD2
V: TRBV27
J: TRBJ2-2
DNA: TGTGCCAGCAGTTTCAGCGGGAGCGCGAACACCGGGGAGCTGTTTTTT
CDR3: CASSFSGSANTGELFF

size: NA
D: NA
V: TRBV7-2
J: TRBJ1-4
DNA: TGTGCCAGCAGCGCCCAACAGGGTGAAAAACTGTTTTTT
CDR3: CASSAQQGEKLFF

size: NA
D: NA
V: TRBV19
J: TRBJ2-3
DNA: TGTGCCAGTAGTCTCCCGCAGGGTGTAGGGGATACGCAGTATTTT
CDR3: CASSLPQGVGDTQYF

size: NA
D: NA
V: TRBV11-2
J: TRBJ1-1
DNA: TGTGCCAGCAGCTCACAAGCAGGTACTGAAGCTTTCTTT
CDR3: CASSSQAGTEAFF

size: NA
D: NA
V: TRBV6-5
J: TRBJ2-1
DNA: TGTGCCAGCATGGTGAGGGAGTCATCCTACAATGAGCAGTTCTTC
CDR3: CASMVRESSYNEQFF

size: NA
D: TRBD2
V: TRBV2
J: TRBJ2-7
DNA: TGTGCCAGCAAGGGAGAAGCGGGAGCGTACGAGCAGTACTTC
CDR3: CASKGEAGAYEQYF

size: NA
D: TRBD2
V: TRBV7-2
J: TRBJ2-7
DNA: TGTGCCAGCAGCTCGAAGACTAGCGGGAGCTCCTACGAGCAGTACTTC
CDR3: CASSSKTSGSSYEQYF

size: once
D: NA
V: TRBV5-1
J: TRBJ1-2
DNA: TGCGCCAGCAGCACCGGTGCTGAGTCATTGTACACCTTC
CDR3: CASSTGAESLYTF

size: NA
D: NA
V: TRBV7-9
J: TRBJ2-5
DNA: TGTGCCAGCAGCCAAGGGTCCGACAGCCAAGAGACCCAGTACTTC
CDR3: CASSQGSDSQETQYF

size: once
D: TRBD1
V: TRBV11-2
J: TRBJ1-2
DNA: TGTGCCAGCAGCTTAAGGCACGAGGGACAGTCAACCTATGGCTACACCTTC
CDR3: CASSLRHEGQSTYGYTF

size: once
D: NA
V: TRBV11-2
J: TRBJ2-1
DNA: TGTGCCAGCAGCTTAAGCAGGGATAGTGAGCAGTTCTTC
CDR3: CASSLSRDSEQFF

size: NA
D: NA
V: TRBV12-3/TRBV12-4
J: TRBJ1-1
DNA: TGTGCCAGCAGTTTAGGGGCCACTGAAGCTTTCTTT
CDR3: CASSLGATEAFF

size: NA
D: NA
V: TRBV5-1
J: TRBJ2-7
DNA: TGCGCCAGCAGTCAGGGTCCCTCCTACGAGCAGTACTTC
CDR3: CASSQGPSYEQYF

size: NA
D: NA
V: TRBV5-1
J: TRBJ1-2
DNA: TGCGCCAGCAGCTTACGGGGGGATGGCTACACCTTC
CDR3: CASSLRGDGYTF

size: once
D: NA
V: TRBV7-8
J: TRBJ2-7
DNA: TGTGCCAGCAGCCAGGGGTTAGGGTACGAGCAGTACTTC
CDR3: CASSQGLGYEQYF

size: NA
D: NA
V: TRBV5-1
J: TRBJ2-5
DNA: TGCGCCAGCAGCTTGGAACGGAGGAGCTTCCAAGAGACCCAGTACTTC
CDR3: CASSLERRSFQETQYF

size: NA
D: NA
V: TRBV5-1
J: TRBJ1-1
DNA: TGCGCCAGCAGCTTGGCGCAGTGGAGCGCTGAAGCTTTCTTT
CDR3: CASSLAQWSAEAFF

size: NA
D: NA
V: TRBV2
J: TRBJ2-5
DNA: TGTGCCAGCAGTGGGTCGAGGAACCAAGAGACCCAGTACTTC
CDR3: CASSGSRNQETQYF

size: NA
D: TRBD1
V: TRBV4-2
J: TRBJ2-7
DNA: TGTGCCAGCAGCCAAGATTGGACAGGGTCCTACGAGCAGTACTTC
CDR3: CASSQDWTGSYEQYF

size: NA
D: NA
V: TRBV12-3/TRBV12-4
J: TRBJ2-1
DNA: TGTGCCAGCTCAAGTCAGGGGTCCAATGAGCAGTTCTTC
CDR3: CASSSQGSNEQFF

size: NA
D: TRBD2
V: TRBV30
J: TRBJ2-7
DNA: TGTGCCTGGAGTGTGGAAGCGGGAGCCTACGAGCAGTACTTC
CDR3: CAWSVEAGAYEQYF

size: NA
D: NA
V: TRBV27
J: TRBJ1-1
DNA: TGTGCCAGCAGTTTATGGGGGCCCACTACTGAAGCTTTCTTT
CDR3: CASSLWGPTTEAFF

size: NA
D: NA
V: TRBV2
J: TRBJ2-7
DNA: TGTGCCAGCAGTCGTCTTAACTACGAGCAGTACTTC
CDR3: CASSRLNYEQYF

size: NA
D: NA
V: TRBV12-3/TRBV12-4
J: TRBJ1-5
DNA: TGTGCCAGCAGAGGACTAGGGCCCCAGCATTTT
CDR3: CASRGLGPQHF

size: NA
D: TRBD1
V: TRBV5-1
J: TRBJ2-3
DNA: TGCGCCAGCAGCGAGACAGGGGGCGTAGTGTATTTT
CDR3: CASSETGGVVYF

size: NA
D: NA
V: TRBV2
J: TRBJ2-5
DNA: TGTGCCAGCGGGGTTCGACTAGAAGAGACCCAGTACTTC
CDR3: CASGVRLEETQYF

size: NA
D: TRBD2
V: TRBV7-2
J: TRBJ2-1
DNA: TGTGCCAGCAGCTTAGCCTCGCTAGCGGGAGACTCCTACAATGAGCAGTTCTTC
CDR3: CASSLASLAGDSYNEQFF